Below, 9 T cell receptor beta chains from the same sample are listed, as sequenced in a study of human T cells and chemical hapten exposure. TCRdb fed the RACE reads into MiXCR, producing one record per CDR3 protein. The sample contains 45,000 to 65,000 distinct CDR3 sequences, 9.5% to 10% of which appear only once. Specified time point: pre-sensitization, week 0. Noted treatment: therapeutic diphenylcyclopropenone sensitization with weekly scalp DPC. The specimen comprised whole blood, sampled in connection with sensitization to the hapten diphenylcyclopropenone (DPC). The source is a man aged 35 to 55 with alopecia areata. Some clones in this sample may be carry-over from other donors' samples.

This sequence joins TRBV18 and TRBJ1-2, with 9 bases identical to TRBD1. V was pared by 7 bases and J by 4 bases, with 13 bases of the junction left unmatched. Germline CDR1 and CDR2: KGHSH and LQKENI. The CDR3 covers 16 residues. The CDR3 sequence is CASFDGTGGGVYGYTF. The CDR3 DNA reads as TGTGCCAGCTTCGACGGAACAGGGGGCGGCGTCTATGGCTACACCTTC.

This clonotype was detected ten times or more. This chain connects TRBV20-1 to TRBJ1-5, with 10 bases lining up with TRBD1. This CDR3 comprises 15 residues. V shed 2 bases and J 4 bases; nucleotides not matched to a gene: 5. Germline CDR1 is DFQATT and CDR2 is SNEGSKA (reference sequence). CDR3 region: CSARKGTGVNQPQHF. DNA of the CDR3: TGCAGTGCTAGAAAAGGGACAGGGGTTAATCAGCCCCAGCATTTT.

This chain links TRBV20-1 with TRBJ2-4; TRBD1 matches 8 bases. CDR1 DFQATT and CDR2 SNEGSKA come from the germline V gene (reference sequence). V was clipped by 3 bases and J by 1 base; unmatched bases: 5. CDR3 length equals 15 residues. The chain's CDR3 is CSARNQGAAKNIQYF. CDR3 DNA: TGCAGTGCTAGGAATCAGGGGGCTGCCAAAAACATTCAGTACTTC.

This clonotype was observed at least ten times. This chain links TRBV19 with TRBJ1-4, with 7 nucleotides matching TRBD1. After removal of 5 bases from V and 8 bases from J, the junction contained 14 bases not matched to a gene. CDR1 LNHDA and CDR2 SQIVND come from the germline V gene (reference sequence). The CDR3 length is 16 residues. Here the CDR3 reads CASSLPNRGGGEKLFF. DNA for the CDR3: TGTGCCAGTAGTTTACCTAACAGGGGAGGAGGCGAAAAACTGTTTTTT. The full variable domain, its missing parts supplied by reference TRBV19 and TRBJ1-4, is DGGITQSPKYLFRKEGQNVTLSCEQNLNHDAMYWYRQDPGQGLRLIYYSQIVNDFQKGDIAEGYSVSREKKESFPLTVTSAQKNPTAFYLCASSLPNRGGGEKLFFGSGTQLSVL.

Ten or more counts support this clonotype. The V and J genes are TRBV6-6 and TRBJ2-7, with TRBD1 matching 8 bases. The CDR3 sequence is 14 residues long. V trimming: 6 bases; J trimming: 5 bases; junction bases outside the gene matches: 9. The germline V gene has CDR1 MNHNY and CDR2 SVGAGI (reference sequence). The CDR3 reads CASRPQGAGHEQYF. The CDR3 DNA sequence: TGTGCCAGCAGGCCCCAGGGGGCGGGACACGAGCAGTACTTC.

The genes are TRBV7-2 and TRBJ2-7; TRBD1 is a possible D gene (6 bases). Germline CDR1 and CDR2: SGHTA and FQGNSA. The CDR3 runs 13 residues. Trimming took off 2 bases at V and 6 bases at J, with 11 bases between the two ends. CDR3 nucleotides: TGTGCCAGCAGCTTATCAGGGGTGATCGAGCAGTACTTC. This translates into CASSLSGVIEQYF.

V and J are TRBV13 and TRBJ2-3; 11 bases match TRBD2. V gave up 4 bases and J gave up 1 base; unmatched junction bases: 4. This CDR3 is 16 amino acids long. CDR1 PRHDT and CDR2 FYEKMQ come from the germline V gene (reference sequence). The CDR3 sequence: CASSYRTSGRTDTQYF. In DNA, the CDR3 is TGTGCCAGCAGCTATCGGACTAGCGGGCGCACAGATACGCAGTATTTT.

This clonotype was picked up many times. The chain joins TRBV7-2 to TRBJ2-3; weak D call: TRBD1 (6 bases). V gave up 3 bases and J gave up 7 bases, with 8 bases separating them. The germline V gene has CDR1 SGHTA and CDR2 FQGNSA. The CDR3 is 12 residues long. In nucleotides, the CDR3 is TGTGCCAGCAGCTTTGGGGGCTATACGCAGTATTTT. It specifies CASSFGGYTQYF. The full variable domain, in which reference TRBV7-2 and TRBJ2-3 provide the parts outside the CDR3, is GAGVSQSPSNKVTEKGKDVELRCDPISGHTALYWYRQSLGQGLEFLIYFQGNSAPDKSGLPSDRFSAERTGGSVSTLTIQRTQQEDSAVYLCASSFGGYTQYFGPGTRLTVL.

There are a few counts of this clonotype. The chain has TRBV7-8 and TRBJ2-1; D remains unclear. In germline, CDR1 is SGHVS, CDR2 FQNEAQ. CDR3 size: 14 residues. V was pared by 6 bases and J by 3 bases, with 12 bases between. The CDR3 region is CASRAIGFYNEQFF. The CDR3 DNA reads as TGTGCCAGCAGAGCAATCGGGTTCTACAATGAGCAGTTCTTC.